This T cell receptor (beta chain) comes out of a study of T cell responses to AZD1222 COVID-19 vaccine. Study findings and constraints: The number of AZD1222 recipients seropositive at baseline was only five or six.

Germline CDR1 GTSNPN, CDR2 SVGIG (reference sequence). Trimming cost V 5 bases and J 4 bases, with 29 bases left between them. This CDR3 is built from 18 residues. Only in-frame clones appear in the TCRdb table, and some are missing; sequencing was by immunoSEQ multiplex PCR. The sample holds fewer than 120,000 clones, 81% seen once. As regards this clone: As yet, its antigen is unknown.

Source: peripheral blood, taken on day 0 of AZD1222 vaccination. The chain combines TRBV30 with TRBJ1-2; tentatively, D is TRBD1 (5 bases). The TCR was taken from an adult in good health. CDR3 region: CAWGVAGTGTKRIYGYTF. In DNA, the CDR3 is TGTGCCTGGGGGGTTGCCGGAACAGGTACAAAAAGGATCTATGGCTACACCTTC.